This T cell receptor (beta chain) was captured by sequencing in a study of CD8 T cells in Susac syndrome. CDR1 and CDR2 (germline): SEHNR, FQNEAQ (reference sequence). Trimming at V came to 5 bases and at J to 3 bases, leaving 5 bases not matched to a gene. This CDR3 has 15 amino acids. RNA totalling 0.5 to 1 ug underwent reverse transcription with random hexamers. TCRdb re-called the immunoSEQ multiplex PCR reads through MiXCR, storing one row per CDR3 protein. The sample lists 210,000 or so distinct CDR3 sequences, 80% to 95% occurring once. This TCR was sampled from a human donor with multiple sclerosis. The sequencing sample was made of CD8+ T cells from PBMCs. J is TRBJ2-7 and V is TRBV7-9, with 12 bases aligning to TRBD2. The CDR3 spells CASSLLAGGNYEQYF. CDR3 coding DNA: TGTGCCAGCAGCCTTCTAGCGGGAGGGAACTACGAGCAGTACTTC. Complete variable domain (other parts from reference TRBV7-9 and TRBJ2-7): DTGVSQNPRHKITKRGQNVTFRCDPISEHNRLYWYRQTLGQGPEFLTYFQNEAQLEKSRLLSDRFSAERPKGSFSTLEIQRTEQGDSAMYLCASSLLAGGNYEQYFGPGTRLTVT.